A single sample gave rise to the 18 T cell receptor beta chains below, sequenced in a study of blood T cells in healthy people across ages. Alongside a J-beta primer mix, a sample-barcoded 5' primer served in a second PCR lasting about 7 to 12 cycles. TCRdb ran MiXCR on the 5' RACE reads and lists one entry per CDR3 protein. The table records 1.5 million to 2 million distinct CDR3 sequences, about 50% of them present only once. The source material was blood. These receptors were taken from a woman aged 40 to 55 in good health.

The J gene is TRBJ2-5, the V gene TRBV20-1; 7 bases are shared with TRBD2. The CDR3 spans 13 residues. Germline V lookup: CDR1 DFQATT, CDR2 SNEGSKA (reference sequence). V was pared by 3 bases and J by 4 bases, with 5 bases of the junction left unmatched. CDR3 loop: CSASVREGETQYF. DNA for the CDR3: TGCAGTGCTAGTGTCAGGGAGGGAGAGACCCAGTACTTC.

This clonotype was counted between two and nine times. The gene calls are TRBV7-9 and TRBJ2-7; 8 positions agree with TRBD1. With V trimmed by 5 bases and J by 12 bases, 9 bases remained unmatched. This CDR3 comprises 12 residues. Germline V CDR1 and CDR2: SEHNR, FQNEAQ (reference sequence). The CDR3 loop is CASSIGTGSRYF. As DNA, the CDR3 is TGTGCCAGCAGCATAGGGACAGGCTCGCGGTACTTC.

This chain links TRBV6-6 with TRBJ2-7; 9 bases map to TRBD1. With V trimmed by 6 bases and J by 4 bases, 10 bases remained unmatched. Per the germline V gene, CDR1 is MNHNY and CDR2 is SVGAGI (reference sequence). There are 15 residues in the CDR3. This CDR3 is CASSQSAGQGYEQYF. CDR3 sequence (DNA): TGTGCCAGCAGCCAATCCGCGGGACAGGGTTACGAGCAGTACTTC.

V is TRBV6-2 or TRBV6-3 and J is TRBJ1-5; D may be TRBD1 (6 bases). The CDR3 consists of 17 residues. The ends were cut back, 4 bases at V and 3 bases at J, with 19 bases in the middle. CDR1 is MNHEY, CDR2 SVGEGT, per germline. The CDR3: CASSFPGDAGNNQPQHF. The CDR3 nucleotides read TGTGCCAGCAGTTTCCCAGGGGACGCAGGAAACAATCAGCCCCAGCATTTT.

There are a few counts of this clonotype. V gene TRBV4-1 combines with J gene TRBJ1-2, with 8 positions matching TRBD1. Germline lookup yields CDR1 MGHRA and CDR2 YSYEKL. V shed 0 bases and J 4 bases; nucleotides not matched to a gene: 7. CDR3 length: 16 residues. CDR3 in DNA: TGCGCCAGCAGCCAAGAATCAGGGGGCAGCGTCTATGGCTACACCTTC. Amino acids: CASSQESGGSVYGYTF.

This chain connects TRBV27 to TRBJ2-3, with TRBD2 matching 7 bases. Germline assignment: CDR1 MNHEY and CDR2 SMNVEV (reference sequence). The CDR3 has 18 residues. The junction had 13 bases not matched to a gene; V was cut back by 2 bases and J by 2 bases. The CDR3 sequence: CASSLLFPASGLTDTQYF. The DNA of the CDR3 is TGTGCCAGCAGTTTACTCTTTCCGGCTAGCGGCCTCACAGATACGCAGTATTTT.

V is TRBV12-3 or TRBV12-4 and J is TRBJ2-2; 12 positions match TRBD2. This CDR3 contains 17 residues. The J segment lost 6 bases and the V segment lost 5 bases, leaving 10 bases of the junction unmatched. CDR3 sequence reads: CASSPKPSGGAAGELFF. CDR3 nucleotide sequence: TGTGCCAGCAGTCCAAAACCTAGCGGGGGGGCCGCCGGGGAGCTGTTTTTT.

The chain couples TRBV24-1 to TRBJ1-5, with 7 bases identical to TRBD1. Unmatched junction bases numbered 2, after V lost 2 bases and J lost 5 bases. Germline assignment: CDR1 KGHDR and CDR2 SFDVKD. This CDR3 spans 14 amino acids. The CDR3 loop is CATSDSGGYQPQHF. The CDR3 DNA reads as TGTGCCACCAGTGATTCAGGGGGGTATCAGCCCCAGCATTTT.

This clonotype was recorded a few times. The V and J genes are TRBV7-2 and TRBJ2-7; 10 nucleotides align to TRBD1. V trimming: 1 base; J trimming: 3 bases; junction bases outside the gene matches: 6. This CDR3 region has 16 residues. The germline V gene has CDR1 SGHTA and CDR2 FQGNSA. The CDR3 loop reads CASSLGETGGFYEQYF. CDR3 in DNA: TGTGCCAGCAGCTTAGGGGAGACAGGGGGCTTCTACGAGCAGTACTTC.

The sample holds one count of this clonotype. The chain has TRBV29-1 and TRBJ1-2, with D possibly TRBD1 on 6 matching bases. CDR3 length: 12 amino acids. Germline assignment: CDR1 SQVTM and CDR2 ANQGSEA. Between the trimmed V and J ends, which lost 6 bases and 7 bases, there was a span of 15 bases. The CDR3 nucleotides are TGCAGCGTCACCTCGACAGGTAGTGGCTACACCTTC. Translation gives CSVTSTGSGYTF.

This chain connects TRBV27 to TRBJ1-6; D unresolved. Germline V lookup: CDR1 MNHEY, CDR2 SMNVEV (reference sequence). This CDR3 is 14 amino acids long. Trimming cost V 2 bases and J 7 bases, with 9 bases left between them. The CDR3 loop reads CASSLLRRNSPLHF. For the CDR3, the DNA is TGTGCCAGCAGTTTACTTCGACGAAATTCACCCCTCCACTTT.

The chain recombines TRBV20-1 with TRBJ2-7, with D maybe TRBD1 (5 bases). CDR1 is DFQATT, CDR2 SNEGSKA, per germline (reference sequence). V lost 6 bases and J 2 bases, leaving 11 bases between the germline ends. The CDR3 runs 12 residues. The CDR3 nucleotides are TGCAGTGCGAACGACAGAACCTACGAGCAGTACTTC. As protein: CSANDRTYEQYF.

The genes are TRBV4-1 and TRBJ2-6; D might be TRBD1 (6 bases). Germline V lookup: CDR1 MGHRA, CDR2 YSYEKL. The CDR3 length is 17 residues. V was shortened by 2 bases and J by 0 bases, with 11 bases between the two germline ends. The CDR3 DNA is TGCGCCAGCAGCCAAAAGGACAGTAGCTCTGGGGCCAACGTCCTGACTTTC. Amino acids: CASSQKDSSSGANVLTF.

The chain employs TRBV7-8 and TRBJ1-1; D unresolved. The CDR3 spans 13 residues. Trimming took 0 bases from V and 8 from J, leaving 10 bases between them. The V gene's germline CDR1 is SGHVS and CDR2 FQNEAQ. The chain's CDR3 is CASSLANSLEAFF. The CDR3 nucleotides read TGTGCCAGCAGCTTAGCGAACAGCCTCGAAGCTTTCTTT.

On this clonotype: A much larger clone differs from this one at a single base, so this may be a read error. The chain recombines TRBV29-1 with TRBJ2-7, with D tentatively TRBD1 or TRBD2 (5 bases each). V was clipped by 4 bases and J by 5 bases, with 9 bases between them. CDR1 SQVTM and CDR2 ANQGSEA come from the germline V gene. CDR3 length: 11 amino acids. CDR3 sequence reads: CSVGGVHEQYF. DNA for the CDR3: TGCAGCGTTGGAGGGGTCCACGAGCAGTACTTC.

This clonotype was found a few times. This chain joins TRBV6-5 and TRBJ2-5, with 7 bases fitting TRBD1. Unmatched junction bases numbered 4, after V lost 4 bases and J lost 2 bases. This CDR3 contains 14 residues. Germline assignment: CDR1 MNHEY and CDR2 SVGAGI. The CDR3 coding sequence is TGTGCCAGCAGTTCACCACAGGGGCAAGAGACCCAGTACTTC. Residues: CASSSPQGQETQYF.

The table lists this clonotype with a count of one. This rearrangement joins TRBV20-1 to TRBJ2-1; 7 positions match TRBD1. V was clipped by 3 bases and J by 8 bases; unmatched bases: 7. CDR3 length equals 13 residues. Germline V lookup: CDR1 DFQATT, CDR2 SNEGSKA (reference sequence). CDR3 DNA: TGCAGTGCTAGGGAACAGGGGAGCGATGAGCAGTTCTTC. Its protein product is CSAREQGSDEQFF.

Only a few counts were recorded for this clonotype. The chain has TRBV5-1 and TRBJ2-7, with D perhaps TRBD1 or TRBD2 (5 bases each). V was clipped by 3 bases and J by 2 bases, with 15 bases between them. Germline V gene data show CDR1 as SGHRS and CDR2 as YFSETQ. The CDR3 loop spans 15 amino acids. The CDR3, as DNA: TGCGCCAGCAGCTCCCTTCGGGGCCCCCCCTACGAGCAGTACTTC. Amino acid sequence: CASSSLRGPPYEQYF.